Listed below are T cell receptor beta chains from one sample, sequenced in a study of blood T cell repertoires in COVID-19. Clones were sequenced by immunoSEQ multiplex PCR, and TCRdb holds only the in-frame ones, with some missing. Of approximately 350,000 clones listed, 75% to 90% were seen once; the top ten hold under 8.5%. Sequenced: peripheral blood. Receptors were obtained from a woman aged 55-70 years with COVID-19, enrolled during active disease. The CDR3 runs from the conserved cysteine through the conserved F or W. Fields, in order: J gene, V gene, clone size, CDR3 length, D gene, CDR3 DNA, CDR3 protein. D genes are given only for firm matches. Rows may omit the clone size; those that give it use once, few, many or a size class.

J: TRBJ1-2
V: TRBV27
size: .
length: 13
D: .
DNA: TGTGCCAGCAGGCCAGGGCCGCACTATGGCTACACCTTC
CDR3: CASRPGPHYGYTF

J: TRBJ2-7
V: TRBV11-3
size: .
length: 14
D: .
DNA: TGTGCCAGCGCATACTCAGGGGCGCCGCAGGAGCAGTACTTC
CDR3: CASAYSGAPQEQYF

J: TRBJ2-2
V: TRBV10-1
size: .
length: 18
D: TRBD2
DNA: TGCGCCAGCAGTGAGGCTACCCAAACTAGCGAACACACCGGGGAGCTGTTTTTT
CDR3: CASSEATQTSEHTGELFF

J: TRBJ1-6
V: TRBV24-1
size: .
length: 12
D: .
DNA: TGTGCCACCCAGGGTTCTAATTCACCCCTCCACTTT
CDR3: CATQGSNSPLHF

J: TRBJ2-6
V: TRBV9
size: .
length: 16
D: .
DNA: TGTGCCAGCGCGGAGGGTAGGGGCACTGGGGCCAACGTCCTGACTTTC
CDR3: CASAEGRGTGANVLTF

J: TRBJ2-5
V: TRBV7-2
size: .
length: 17
D: TRBD2
DNA: TGTGCCAGCAGCTTACGACTGACTAGCGGGATGGGAGAGACCCAGTACTTC
CDR3: CASSLRLTSGMGETQYF

J: TRBJ1-2
V: TRBV4-3
size: once
length: 15
D: .
DNA: TGCGCCAGCAGCCAAGATCGGGGGGCTCCCTATGGCTACACCTTC
CDR3: CASSQDRGAPYGYTF

J: TRBJ2-5
V: TRBV5-1
size: .
length: 14
D: TRBD2
DNA: TGCGCCAGCAGCTTCAGCGGGGCCCAAGAGACCCAGTACTTC
CDR3: CASSFSGAQETQYF

J: TRBJ1-2
V: TRBV6-5
size: .
length: 14
D: .
DNA: TGTGCCAGCAGTCCACAGGTTTGGAACTATGGCTACACCTTC
CDR3: CASSPQVWNYGYTF

J: TRBJ1-1
V: TRBV5-1
size: .
length: 15
D: .
DNA: TGCGCCAGCAGCTTGGAACCTTACATGAACACTGAAGCTTTCTTT
CDR3: CASSLEPYMNTEAFF

J: TRBJ1-1
V: TRBV6-1
size: .
length: 11
D: .
DNA: TGTGCCAGCAGTGACAGGAATTGGGCTTTCTTT
CDR3: CASSDRNWAFF

J: TRBJ2-3
V: TRBV5-4
size: .
length: 15
D: TRBD2
DNA: TGTGCCAGCAGTAGAGCGGGGGGGCTCTCAGATACGCAGTATTTT
CDR3: CASSRAGGLSDTQYF

J: TRBJ2-7
V: TRBV7-9
size: .
length: 16
D: .
DNA: TGTGCCAGCAGCCCCACGGGGACAACGAACGTCTACGAGCAGTACTTC
CDR3: CASSPTGTTNVYEQYF

J: TRBJ2-1
V: TRBV29-1
size: once
length: 11
D: .
DNA: TGCAGCGTTGGAACAGGGTTTGAGCAGTTCTTC
CDR3: CSVGTGFEQFF

J: TRBJ2-4
V: TRBV6-6
size: .
length: 13
D: TRBD1
DNA: TGTGCCAGCAGTACACAGGGGAACAGCATTCAGTACTTC
CDR3: CASSTQGNSIQYF

J: TRBJ2-4
V: TRBV19
size: few
length: 14
D: TRBD1
DNA: TGTGCCAGTAGTAAGGACAGGGTCTTGAACATTCAGTACTTC
CDR3: CASSKDRVLNIQYF

J: TRBJ1-4
V: TRBV30
size: .
length: 15
D: TRBD1
DNA: TGTGCCTGGAGTCGGACAGGGAACAGTGGTGAAAAACTGTTTTTT
CDR3: CAWSRTGNSGEKLFF

J: TRBJ1-2
V: TRBV3-1/TRBV3-2
size: .
length: 14
D: TRBD1
DNA: TGTGCCAGCAGCCTGGGACAGGGGAGCTATGGCTACACCTTC
CDR3: CASSLGQGSYGYTF

J: TRBJ2-1
V: TRBV7-2
size: .
length: 12
D: .
DNA: TGTGCCAGCAGCCCCCGGCGGCGTGAGCAGTTCTTC
CDR3: CASSPRRREQFF

J: TRBJ2-5
V: TRBV27
size: .
length: 13
D: .
DNA: TGTGCCAGCAGTTTCGTGCAGGGGGAGACCCAGTACTTC
CDR3: CASSFVQGETQYF

J: TRBJ1-3
V: TRBV9
size: .
length: 14
D: .
DNA: TGTGCCAGCAGCGTCGGGGAGTCGGGAAACACCATATATTTT
CDR3: CASSVGESGNTIYF

J: TRBJ1-5
V: TRBV7-2
size: few
length: 14
D: .
DNA: TGTGCCAGCAGCTTAGGGACAGATAATCAGCCCCAGCATTTT
CDR3: CASSLGTDNQPQHF

J: TRBJ2-7
V: TRBV18
size: .
length: 15
D: TRBD1
DNA: TGTGCCAGCTCAGCTGGGACAGGGAGGGCCTACGAGCAGTACTTC
CDR3: CASSAGTGRAYEQYF

J: TRBJ2-5
V: TRBV7-8
size: once
length: 13
D: .
DNA: TGTGCCAGCAGCTTAGGCAGGCCGGAGACCCAGTACTTC
CDR3: CASSLGRPETQYF

J: TRBJ2-2
V: TRBV6-5
size: .
length: 13
D: TRBD1
DNA: TGTGCCGCACCGGGACAGGGACTCGGGGAGCTGTTTTTT
CDR3: CAAPGQGLGELFF

J: TRBJ2-2
V: TRBV27
size: .
length: 13
D: .
DNA: TGTGCCAGCAGTTTGGCGGGCACCGGGGAGCTGTTTTTT
CDR3: CASSLAGTGELFF

J: TRBJ2-6
V: TRBV4-3
size: .
length: 19
D: .
DNA: TGCGCCAGCAGCCAAGGAACTGGCGGGACCCACTCTGGGGCCAACGTCCTGACTTTC
CDR3: CASSQGTGGTHSGANVLTF

J: TRBJ2-4
V: TRBV11-2
size: .
length: 20
D: TRBD1
DNA: TGTGCCAGCAGCTTAGAGTCTGCCGATCTTACAGGGGTACGCAAAAACATTCAGTACTTC
CDR3: CASSLESADLTGVRKNIQYF

J: TRBJ2-5
V: TRBV12-5
size: .
length: 16
D: .
DNA: TGTGCTAGTGGTTGGCCCTATGGGGGGTTGGCTGAGACCCAGTACTTC
CDR3: CASGWPYGGLAETQYF

J: TRBJ1-6
V: TRBV4-1
size: .
length: 17
D: .
DNA: TGCGCCAGCAGCCAAGAATCAGCAGGGTGGTTGGGTTCACCCCTCCACTTT
CDR3: CASSQESAGWLGSPLHF

J: TRBJ1-6
V: TRBV7-3
size: few
length: 13
D: .
DNA: TGTGCCAGCAGTATCTGGGAGAATTCACCCCTCCACTTT
CDR3: CASSIWENSPLHF